These T cell receptor beta chains were read from a single sample in a study of CD8 T cell repertoires and HIV-1 epitope variants. Libraries were prepared by immunoSEQ multiplex PCR; TCRdb keeps only in-frame clonotypes and omits some of them. Of 2,500 to 3,000 clones in the sample, under 75% are singletons; the top ten hold 40%. These receptors are not linked to any known antigen. Sequencing was done on a sample of cultured CD8+ T cells derived from PBMCs. Source of these receptors: a male donor with HIV. The CDR3 runs from the conserved cysteine through the conserved F or W. The D gene is left open where the match is weak. Not every row has a clone size; where given, it reads once, few, many or a size class.

j_call: TRBJ1-2; d_call: .; cdr3_length: 16; v_call: TRBV10-3; clone_size: few; cdr3_nt: TGTGCCATCAGTCCTCAACTCGGAGAGGGGGTAAATGGCTACACCTTC; cdr3_aa: CAISPQLGEGVNGYTF
j_call: TRBJ2-7; d_call: TRBD1; cdr3_length: 13; v_call: TRBV6-6; clone_size: .; cdr3_nt: TGTGCCAGCAGTTACCAGGGGGTGAACGAGCAGTACTTC; cdr3_aa: CASSYQGVNEQYF
j_call: TRBJ1-1; d_call: .; cdr3_length: 14; v_call: TRBV10-2; clone_size: .; cdr3_nt: TGCGCCAGCAGTGAACCCCGTATGAACACTGAAGCTTTCTTT; cdr3_aa: CASSEPRMNTEAFF
j_call: TRBJ2-3; d_call: TRBD2; cdr3_length: 16; v_call: TRBV5-1; clone_size: once; cdr3_nt: TGCGCCAGCAGCTTCGTAAGCGGGGGGGCGGCAGATACGCAGTATTTT; cdr3_aa: CASSFVSGGAADTQYF
j_call: TRBJ2-1; d_call: .; cdr3_length: 17; v_call: TRBV14; clone_size: .; cdr3_nt: TGTGCCAGCAGCCCAAGGAGTGGGCTTTTCTCCTACAATGAGCAGTTCTTC; cdr3_aa: CASSPRSGLFSYNEQFF
j_call: TRBJ2-7; d_call: TRBD1; cdr3_length: 14; v_call: TRBV5-4; clone_size: .; cdr3_nt: TGTGCCAGCAGCTTGGCGGACAGGGTGAACGAGCAGTACTTC; cdr3_aa: CASSLADRVNEQYF
j_call: TRBJ2-2; d_call: .; cdr3_length: 13; v_call: TRBV7-6; clone_size: .; cdr3_nt: TGTGCCAGCAGCGTCAGTATCCCCGGGGAGCTGTTTTTT; cdr3_aa: CASSVSIPGELFF
j_call: TRBJ1-4; d_call: TRBD1; cdr3_length: 15; v_call: TRBV7-9; clone_size: .; cdr3_nt: TGTGCCAGCAGCCTAAGGACAGGGGGCAGTGAAAAACTGTTTTTT; cdr3_aa: CASSLRTGGSEKLFF
j_call: TRBJ1-4; d_call: .; cdr3_length: 14; v_call: TRBV25-1; clone_size: .; cdr3_nt: TGTGCCAGCAGTGTTGGGGGGGCTGATGAAAAACTGTTTTTT; cdr3_aa: CASSVGGADEKLFF
j_call: TRBJ2-5; d_call: .; cdr3_length: 16; v_call: TRBV28; clone_size: .; cdr3_nt: TGTGCCAGCTCCCTTCCGGAGGGGGGGGCTGGAGAGACCCAGTACTTC; cdr3_aa: CASSLPEGGAGETQYF
j_call: TRBJ2-3; d_call: .; cdr3_length: 15; v_call: TRBV27; clone_size: .; cdr3_nt: TGTGCCAGCAGTTTATCGAGGGGTGTCCCAGATACGCAGTATTTT; cdr3_aa: CASSLSRGVPDTQYF
j_call: TRBJ1-1; d_call: .; cdr3_length: 14; v_call: TRBV5-1; clone_size: .; cdr3_nt: TGCGCCAGCAGCTTAGGGGGACCGAACACTGAAGCTTTCTTT; cdr3_aa: CASSLGGPNTEAFF
j_call: TRBJ2-1; d_call: TRBD1; cdr3_length: 13; v_call: TRBV29-1; clone_size: .; cdr3_nt: TGCAGCGTGATAGGACAGGGGCTTTGGGAAAAGTTCTTC; cdr3_aa: CSVIGQGLWEKFF
j_call: TRBJ2-7; d_call: .; cdr3_length: 12; v_call: TRBV4-1; clone_size: .; cdr3_nt: TGCGCCAGCAGCCAAGACGGGACTGAGCAGTACTTC; cdr3_aa: CASSQDGTEQYF
j_call: TRBJ1-1; d_call: .; cdr3_length: 14; v_call: TRBV10-1; clone_size: .; cdr3_nt: TGCGCCAGCAGTGATGGCAGTTTGAACACTGAAGCTTTCTTT; cdr3_aa: CASSDGSLNTEAFF
j_call: TRBJ1-2; d_call: .; cdr3_length: 13; v_call: TRBV5-1; clone_size: .; cdr3_nt: TGCGCCAGCATCGGGGACCTCGGATCAGGCTACACCTTC; cdr3_aa: CASIGDLGSGYTF